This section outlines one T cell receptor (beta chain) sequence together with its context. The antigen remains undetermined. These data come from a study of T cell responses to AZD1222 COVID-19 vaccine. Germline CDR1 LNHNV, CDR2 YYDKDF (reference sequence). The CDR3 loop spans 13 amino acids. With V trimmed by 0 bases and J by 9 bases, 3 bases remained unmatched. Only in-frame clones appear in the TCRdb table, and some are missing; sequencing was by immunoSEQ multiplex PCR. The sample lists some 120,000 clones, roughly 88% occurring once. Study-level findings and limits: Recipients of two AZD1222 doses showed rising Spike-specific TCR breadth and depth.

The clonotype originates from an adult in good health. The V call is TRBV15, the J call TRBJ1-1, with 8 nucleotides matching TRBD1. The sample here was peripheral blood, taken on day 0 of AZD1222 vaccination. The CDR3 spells CATSRETGGKAFF. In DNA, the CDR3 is TGTGCCACCAGCAGAGAAACAGGGGGTAAAGCTTTCTTT. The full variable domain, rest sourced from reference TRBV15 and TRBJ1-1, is DAMVIQNPRYQVTQFGKPVTLSCSQTLNHNVMYWYQQKSSQAPKLLFHYYDKDFNNEADTPDNFQSRRPNTSFCFLDIRSPGLGDTAMYLCATSRETGGKAFFGQGTRLTVV.